This T cell receptor beta chain stems from a study of blood T cell repertoires in COVID-19. Method: immunoSEQ multiplex PCR; TCRdb's copy keeps in-frame clones and lacks some. In the table there are over 250,000 clones, approximately 89% of which are singletons. Participants came from about 24 US areas, aged about 18 to 95 years. The TCR originated in a woman between 18 and 30 years old who had recovered from COVID-19. The sequencing input was PBMCs or T cells enriched from blood (not recorded which).

CDR3 protein: CASSLGQARNTEAFF. The CDR3, as DNA: TGTGCCAGCAGCTTAGGCCAGGCCCGGAACACTGAAGCTTTCTTT. The chain couples TRBV7-2 to TRBJ1-1; D not certain. The CDR3 covers 15 residues. V gave up 1 base and J gave up 1 base, with 10 bases separating them. Germline loops: CDR1 SGHTA, CDR2 FQGNSA.